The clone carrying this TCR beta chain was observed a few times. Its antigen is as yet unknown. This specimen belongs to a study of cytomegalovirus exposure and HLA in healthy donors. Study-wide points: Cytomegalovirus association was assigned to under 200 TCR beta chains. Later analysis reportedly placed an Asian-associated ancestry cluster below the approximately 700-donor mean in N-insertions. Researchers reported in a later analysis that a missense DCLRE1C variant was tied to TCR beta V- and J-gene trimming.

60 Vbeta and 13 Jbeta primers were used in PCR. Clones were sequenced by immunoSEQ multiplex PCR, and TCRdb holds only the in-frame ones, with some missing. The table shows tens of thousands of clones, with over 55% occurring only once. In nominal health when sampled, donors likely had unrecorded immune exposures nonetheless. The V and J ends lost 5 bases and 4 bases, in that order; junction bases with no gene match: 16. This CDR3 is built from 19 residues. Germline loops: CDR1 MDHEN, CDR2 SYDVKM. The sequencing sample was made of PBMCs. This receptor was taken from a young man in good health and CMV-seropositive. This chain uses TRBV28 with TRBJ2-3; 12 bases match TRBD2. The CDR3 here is CASSPPGLAGGLRADTQYF. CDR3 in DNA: TGTGCCAGCAGTCCCCCGGGGCTAGCGGGGGGGCTTCGCGCAGATACGCAGTATTTT.